This TCR beta chain was sequenced during a study of siplizumab effects on memory and regulatory T cells. Regarding the study as a whole: Naive T cells looked more diverse than memory cells and looked like major alloresponse contributors. Unstimulated subsets were the mapping target of only a minor fraction of alloreactive clones. Whether proliferating Tregs in siplizumab cultures suppress was not functionally confirmed.

Remarks on this clone: Antigen unknown.

Here immunoSEQ multiplex PCR was the method, and the copy in TCRdb shows in-frame clones only, minus some. The table shows 100,000 or so clones, with around 93% occurring only once. CDR3 size: 17 residues. CDR1 and CDR2 from the germline V gene are KGHSH and LQKENI. The V segment lost 0 bases and the J segment 0 bases; nucleotides outside the gene matches: 4. The sample consisted of non-Treg CD4+ T cells sorted from blood. The receptor comes from a human donor in good health. This chain connects TRBV18 to TRBJ1-4, with TRBD1 matching over 7 bases. The CDR3 DNA sequence: TGTGCCAGCTCACCACCGGGACAGAGAGCAACTAATGAAAAACTGTTTTTT. Amino acids: CASSPPGQRATNEKLFF. Variable domain in full (rest from reference TRBV18 and TRBJ1-4): NAGVMQNPRHLVRRRGQEARLRCSPMKGHSHVYWYRQLPEEGLKFMVYLQKENIIDESGMPKERFSAEFPKEGPSILRIQQVVRGDSAAYFCASSPPGQRATNEKLFFGSGTQLSVL.